This TCR beta chain comes out of a study of cytomegalovirus exposure and HLA in healthy donors. The overall study: Among some 400 genotyped donors, roughly 80% fell in the Caucasian-associated ancestry cluster. General study points: It is likely that the observed cluster of highly shared sequence variants was a sequencing artifact. TRBV6-2, TRBV6-3 and some other V segments were excluded as indistinguishable.

V was pared by 2 bases and J by 0 bases, with 11 bases between. Germline CDR1 reads SGHRS; CDR2 reads YFSETQ. The length of the CDR3 is 16 residues. Primers: 60 Vbeta forward and 13 Jbeta reverse. The protocol was immunoSEQ multiplex PCR, while the TCRdb copy is restricted to in-frame clones and leaves out a portion. In the table there are 140,000 to 150,000 clones, 60% to 85% of which are singletons. Turning to this clone: Its antigen is not known.

Donors consisted of healthy bone marrow donors. V is TRBV5-1 and J is TRBJ1-4, with D maybe TRBD1 (6 bases). This TCR was sampled from a woman between 40 and 50 years old in good health and CMV-seropositive. The specimen was PBMCs. Written as DNA, the CDR3 is TGCGCCAGCAGCTTAGGCAGGGGCCCAACTAATGAAAAACTGTTTTTT. It yields the protein CASSLGRGPTNEKLFF.